This TCR beta chain was profiled in a study of T cell responses to AZD1222 COVID-19 vaccine. General observations from the study: Of spike-specific TCRs, nearly half reportedly target regions left unmutated in variants. Spike was spanned by vaccine-associated CD4 TCRs, with dominance at 160-218 and 743-854. Only 5 or 6 people who got AZD1222 tested seropositive at baseline.

Generated by immunoSEQ multiplex PCR, the TCRdb table keeps only in-frame clones and is missing some. The repertoire consists of under 150,000 clones, with approximately 92% occurring once and the leading ten covering around 1.1%. Turning to this clone: Its antigen is unknown.

Germline V lookup: CDR1 LNHDA, CDR2 SQIVND (reference sequence). CDR3 length equals 15 residues. V lost 7 bases to trimming and J lost 0 bases, with 14 bases between them. The starting material was peripheral blood, obtained 28 days after the second AZD1222 dose. This TCR came from an adult who received the AZD1222 COVID-19 vaccine. The rearrangement links TRBV19 to TRBJ2-3, with D possibly being TRBD1 or TRBD2 (5 bases each). CDR3 in DNA: TGTGCCAGTAAGGAATTTGAGGGGAGCACAGATACGCAGTATTTT. Its translation: CASKEFEGSTDTQYF.